The 8 T cell receptor beta chains below come from one sample, sequenced in a study of shared clonotypes between healthy human individuals. Only in-frame clones appear in the TCRdb table, and some are missing; sequencing was by immunoSEQ multiplex PCR. The data hold about 380,000 clones, with 90% to 97% observed a single time. Sample: memory CD8+ T cells sorted from blood. Regarding subset: CD45RO+ cells pooled with CCR7-negative TemRA cells. The receptors shown here come from a man aged 30 to 45 in good health.

The chain recombines TRBV10-3 with TRBJ1-2; weak D call: TRBD1 (6 bases). The germline V gene has CDR1 ENHRY and CDR2 SYGVKD. Trimming pared 4 bases from V and 3 bases from J, leaving 9 bases between. CDR3 length: 13 amino acids. The CDR3 DNA sequence: TGTGCCATCAGTGGAGGACAGCACTATGGCTACACCTTC. It yields the protein CAISGGQHYGYTF.

This clone was found once. The V gene is TRBV5-8, the J gene TRBJ2-7, with TRBD2 matching 8 bases. This CDR3 has 13 residues. CDR1 SGHTS and CDR2 YDEGEE come from the germline V gene. Losses at the gene ends were 1 base for V and 5 bases for J; bases not matched to a gene: 2. As DNA, the CDR3 is TGTGCCAGCAGCTTGCTAGCGGGCGACGAGCAGTACTTC. It encodes CASSLLAGDEQYF.

The chain is built from TRBV7-2 and TRBJ2-7; 7 bases are shared with TRBD1. The germline V gene encodes CDR1 SGHTA and CDR2 FQGNSA. The CDR3 covers 15 residues. V shed 6 bases, J shed 2 bases, and the junction held 10 bases outside the gene matches. The CDR3 region is CASRSARGRTYEQYF. Written as DNA, the CDR3 is TGTGCCAGCAGAAGCGCCAGGGGGAGAACCTACGAGCAGTACTTC.

The rearrangement links TRBV5-1 to TRBJ2-1; D is unclear. The CDR3 has 18 residues. Germline CDR1 is SGHRS and CDR2 is YFSETQ. Trimming removed 2 bases at V and 0 bases at J, with 18 bases between. CDR3 residues: CASSLSVFAVASYNEQFF. The CDR3, as DNA: TGCGCCAGCAGCTTATCGGTTTTCGCGGTGGCCTCCTACAATGAGCAGTTCTTC.

The V call is TRBV5-1, the J call TRBJ2-5; the match to TRBD1 covers 8 bases. The CDR3 length is 16 residues. CDR1 is SGHRS, CDR2 YFSETQ, per germline. J gave up 4 bases and V 4 bases, and 12 bases lay outside the gene matches. This CDR3 reads CASSQSLSGGVETQYF. In DNA form, the CDR3 reads TGCGCCAGCAGCCAAAGTCTCTCAGGGGGCGTAGAGACCCAGTACTTC.

This clone has only one observation. The chain links TRBV19 to TRBJ2-2; D perhaps matches TRBD2 (6 bases). CDR3 size: 19 residues. CDR1 and CDR2 (germline): LNHDA, SQIVND (reference sequence). V lost 4 bases to trimming and J lost 2 bases, with 23 bases between them. The CDR3 here is CASSTNPRGTPRNTGELFF. CDR3 sequence (DNA): TGTGCCAGTAGTACGAATCCCCGGGGGACCCCTAGAAACACCGGGGAGCTGTTTTTT.

This chain uses TRBV28 with TRBJ1-2, with D perhaps TRBD1 (6 bases). Germline assignment: CDR1 MDHEN and CDR2 SYDVKM. V lost 4 bases, J lost 0 bases, and 15 bases lay in between. The CDR3 extends over 16 amino acids. The CDR3 DNA follows: TGTGCCAGCAGTTCCCCACCCGGACAGCCTAACTATGGCTACACCTTC. This translates into CASSSPPGQPNYGYTF.

As for this clone: Within the sample, other DNA sequences also encode this same CDR3. V and J are TRBV10-3 and TRBJ2-1; 13 bases align to TRBD2. This CDR3 contains 14 residues. With 4 bases clipped from V and 6 bases from J, the junction kept 0 bases outside the gene matches. CDR1 and CDR2 from the germline V gene are ENHRY and SYGVKD. The DNA of the CDR3 is TGTGCCATCAGTGGGACTAGCGGGAGCAATGAGCAGTTCTTC. This encodes CAISGTSGSNEQFF.